Listed here are 10 T cell receptor beta chains from one sample, sequenced in a study of blood T cell repertoires in COVID-19. Generated by immunoSEQ multiplex PCR, the TCRdb table keeps only in-frame clones and is missing some. The table shows 200,000 to 250,000 clones, with 84% occurring only once. Input material: peripheral blood. Receptors were obtained from a middle-aged man with acute or convalescent COVID-19.

This clone was seen many times. The chain has TRBV19 and TRBJ2-6; no reliable D call. The CDR3 is 14 amino acids. The germline CDR1 and CDR2 sequences are LNHDA and SQIVND (reference sequence). Trimming shortened V by 8 bases and J by 1 base, and 9 bases separated the two germline ends. The CDR3 protein is CASRGRSGANVLTF. The CDR3 bases are TGTGCCAGTCGAGGTCGTTCTGGGGCCAACGTCCTGACTTTC.

The chain recombines TRBV13 with TRBJ1-2; D gene uncertain. The CDR3 loop spans 14 amino acids. Trimming stripped 5 bases from V and 6 bases from J, with 16 bases between. Germline V lookup: CDR1 PRHDT, CDR2 FYEKMQ (reference sequence). The CDR3 coding sequence is TGTGCCAGCAGCGCCCCCATGGCACGGGATGGCTACACCTTC. Residues: CASSAPMARDGYTF.

The chain employs TRBV30 and TRBJ1-6; D is possibly TRBD1 (5 bases). The CDR3 length is 14 residues. The germline gives CDR1 GTSNPN, CDR2 SVGIG (reference sequence). V shed 5 bases and J shed 4 bases, with 12 bases lying between them. The CDR3 sequence is CAWPNRGYNSPLHF. The CDR3 DNA reads TGTGCCTGGCCGAACCGGGGGTATAATTCACCCCTCCACTTT.

A single count supports this clone. This chain joins TRBV7-9 and TRBJ1-5; 8 nucleotides match TRBD1. The V gene's germline CDR1 is SEHNR and CDR2 FQNEAQ (reference sequence). Trimming at V came to 6 bases and at J to 7 bases, leaving 5 bases not matched to a gene. The length of the CDR3 is 13 residues. The CDR3, as DNA: TGTGCCAGCAGTCAGGACAGGGCCCAGCCCCAGCATTTT. As protein: CASSQDRAQPQHF.

The chain couples TRBV9 to TRBJ2-7; 8 bases match TRBD2. In germline, CDR1 is SGDLS, CDR2 YYNGEE. The CDR3 is made up of 15 amino acids. The V and J ends lost 0 bases and 2 bases, in that order; junction bases with no gene match: 4. CDR3 nucleotides: TGTGCCAGCAGCGTAGGGGGACTAGGGACCTACGAGCAGTACTTC. This sequence encodes CASSVGGLGTYEQYF.

The rearrangement links TRBV24-1 to TRBJ1-1; D gene unclear. The V end was cut by 1 base, the J end by 10 bases, with 6 bases between. CDR3 length: 11 amino acids. Germline assignment: CDR1 KGHDR and CDR2 SFDVKD. CDR3 coding DNA: TGTGCCACCAGTGATTTCGGTGTAGCTTTCTTT. It yields the protein CATSDFGVAFF.

This clone appeared a single time. The chain joins TRBV7-9 to TRBJ2-5, with TRBD1 as a possible D gene (6 bases). The CDR3 totals 14 residues. The V gene lost 5 bases and the J gene lost 4 bases, with 14 bases spanning the gap. CDR1 and CDR2 (germline): SEHNR, FQNEAQ (reference sequence). The CDR3 DNA follows: TGTGCCAGCAGCCTTTACCAGGGGATAGAGACCCAGTACTTC. Encoded protein: CASSLYQGIETQYF.

The chain recombines TRBV10-2 with TRBJ2-1, with 14 bases matching TRBD2. With 6 bases clipped from V and 2 bases from J, the junction kept 0 bases outside the gene matches. Germline CDR1 WSHSY, CDR2 SAAADI. This CDR3 spans 15 amino acids. CDR3 nucleotide sequence: TGCGCCAGCAGGGGACTAGCGGGGGCCTACAATGAGCAGTTCTTC. Translation gives CASRGLAGAYNEQFF.

The chain couples TRBV29-1 to TRBJ2-6; TRBD1 is a possible D gene (6 bases). V was trimmed by 7 bases and J by 4 bases, leaving 14 bases between them. The germline gives CDR1 SQVTM, CDR2 ANQGSEA. The CDR3 runs 14 residues. The CDR3 region is CSARVGAGANVLTF. In nucleotides, the CDR3 is TGCAGCGCCCGGGTGGGGGCCGGGGCCAACGTCCTGACTTTC.

The chain employs TRBV3-1 (or the pseudogene TRBV3-2) and TRBJ2-2, with D possibly being TRBD1 (6 bases). V was clipped by 7 bases and J by 7 bases, with 16 bases between them. Germline CDR1 reads LGHDT; CDR2 reads YNNKEL (reference sequence). The length of the CDR3 is 14 residues. The CDR3 bases are TGTGCCAGCAAAAACAGGGAAGAAAGCGGGGAGCTGTTTTTT. Translating gives CASKNREESGELFF.